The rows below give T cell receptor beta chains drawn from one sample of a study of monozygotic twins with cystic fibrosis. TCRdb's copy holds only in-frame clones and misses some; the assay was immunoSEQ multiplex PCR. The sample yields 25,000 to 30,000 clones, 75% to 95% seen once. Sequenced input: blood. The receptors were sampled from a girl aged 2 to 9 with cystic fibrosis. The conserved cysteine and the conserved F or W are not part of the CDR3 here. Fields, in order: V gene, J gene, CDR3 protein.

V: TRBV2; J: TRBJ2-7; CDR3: ATKLTAGPYEQY
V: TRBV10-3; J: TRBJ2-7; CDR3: AISYSGSSYEQY
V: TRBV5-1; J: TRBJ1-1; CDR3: ASSSGVNTEAF
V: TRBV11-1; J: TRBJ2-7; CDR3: ASNPGQGSYEQY
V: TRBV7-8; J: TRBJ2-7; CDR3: ASSFRTGYEQY
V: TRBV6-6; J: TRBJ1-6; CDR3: ASSVRAQTPLH
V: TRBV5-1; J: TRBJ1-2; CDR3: ASSLWLRDFYGYT
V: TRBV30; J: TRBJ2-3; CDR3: AWSVRGTTLGTDTQY
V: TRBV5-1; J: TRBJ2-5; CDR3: ASRRSAGPIMETQY
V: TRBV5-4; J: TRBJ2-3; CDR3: ASSGLAVSTDTQY
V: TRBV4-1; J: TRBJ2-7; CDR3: ASSHDRGGTPYEQY
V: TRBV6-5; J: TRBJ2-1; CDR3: ASSYGLAGGYNEQF
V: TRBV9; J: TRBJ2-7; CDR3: ASSARPGLAAYEQY
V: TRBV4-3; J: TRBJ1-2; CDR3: ASSQEAGQGLGGYT
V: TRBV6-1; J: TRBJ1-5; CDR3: ASRAKTGYNQPQH
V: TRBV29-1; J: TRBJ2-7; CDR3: SVGGGSSSYEQY
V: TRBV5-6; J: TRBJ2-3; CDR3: ASSFAQGTQY
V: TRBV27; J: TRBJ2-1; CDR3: ASSRDNEQF
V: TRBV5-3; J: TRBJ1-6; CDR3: ASDSSYNSPLH
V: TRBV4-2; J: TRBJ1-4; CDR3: ASSQDWAGGEKLF
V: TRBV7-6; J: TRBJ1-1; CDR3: ASSSQGNTEAF
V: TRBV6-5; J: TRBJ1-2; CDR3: ASSYARGRYGYT
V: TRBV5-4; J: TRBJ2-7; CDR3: ASSLRSGESPRYEQY
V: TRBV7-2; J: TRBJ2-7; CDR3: ASNRLPHEQY
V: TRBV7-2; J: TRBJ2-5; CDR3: ASSLSSREETQY
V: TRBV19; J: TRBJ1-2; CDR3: ASSLGVDSYGYT
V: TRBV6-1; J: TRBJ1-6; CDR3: ASSEAPGTTHSPLH
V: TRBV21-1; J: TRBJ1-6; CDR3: ASSRDRGSPLH
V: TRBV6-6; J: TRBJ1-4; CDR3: ASSSQGSATNEKLF
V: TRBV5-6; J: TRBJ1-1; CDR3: ASTGPGLIEAF
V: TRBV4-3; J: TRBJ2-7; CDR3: ASSQVVGGSSYEQY
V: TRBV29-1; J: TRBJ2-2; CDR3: SVRQGAGELF
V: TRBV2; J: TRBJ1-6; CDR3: ASSDWSLSTFWEGAEGITPLH
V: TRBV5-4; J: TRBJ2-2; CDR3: ASSLRIVAGTGELF
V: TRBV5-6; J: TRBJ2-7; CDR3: ASLKGPASYEQY
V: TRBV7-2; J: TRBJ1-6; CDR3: ASSPRATTLH
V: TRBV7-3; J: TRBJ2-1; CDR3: ASSLSGPWGYNEQF
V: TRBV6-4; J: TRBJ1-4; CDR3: ASSDSRGVTYGLF
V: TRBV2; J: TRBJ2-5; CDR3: ASMTPGTQY
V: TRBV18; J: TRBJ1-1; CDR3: ASSQGGVTEAF
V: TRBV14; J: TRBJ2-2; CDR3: ASSQWGLAGELF
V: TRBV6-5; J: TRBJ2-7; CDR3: ATGDKPYEQY
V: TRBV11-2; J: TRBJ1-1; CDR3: ASSFPLDRWQPAAF
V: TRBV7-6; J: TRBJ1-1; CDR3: ASSPRTVNTEAF
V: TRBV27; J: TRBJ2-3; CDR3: ASSPAPRDTQY
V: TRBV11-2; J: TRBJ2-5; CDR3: ASSLDHASGGAETQY
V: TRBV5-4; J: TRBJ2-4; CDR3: ASKAGLTKNIQY
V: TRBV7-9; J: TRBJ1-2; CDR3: ASSLTGGNYGYT
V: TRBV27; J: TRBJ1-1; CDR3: ASSPHRGGMPEAF